One and the same sample provided the 4 T cell receptor beta chains below, sequenced in a study of T cells in Graves' hyperthyroidism and ophthalmopathy. TCR beta CDR3 region amplification was performed from RNA transcripts. An initial round of RT-PCR targeting the TCR CDR3 relied on the HTBI primer set. TCRdb ran MiXCR on the multiplex PCR reads and lists one entry per CDR3 protein. The data contain hundreds of thousands of distinct CDR3 sequences, about 15% of them singletons. The sequenced sample consisted of blood. The receptors shown here come from a woman aged 18 to 35 with Graves' hyperthyroidism.

This clonotype was counted ten times or more. The chain uses TRBV7-9 and TRBJ2-1, with D possibly matching TRBD2 (5 bases). The germline V gene has CDR1 SEHNR and CDR2 FQNEAQ (reference sequence). V lost 5 bases, J lost 12 bases, and 11 bases lay in between. This CDR3 is built from 11 residues. The CDR3 protein is CASSPLAGQFF. CDR3 bases: TGTGCCAGCAGCCCCTTGGCGGGGCAGTTCTTC.

A word on this clonotype: A much larger clonotype is one base distant, so this may be a read error. This chain links TRBV28 with TRBJ2-7; no firm D call. Per germline, CDR1 MDHEN and CDR2 SYDVKM. The V end was cut by 6 bases, the J end by 6 bases, with 12 bases between. The CDR3 runs to 12 residues. The CDR3 DNA reads as TGTGCCAGCAGCCCACCCCCTCTCGAGCAGTACTTC. Encoded protein: CASSPPPLEQYF. Together with reference TRBV28 and TRBJ2-7, the CDR3 gives the full variable domain: DVKVTQSSRYLVKRTGEKVFLECVQDMDHENMFWYRQDPGLGLRLIYFSYDVKMKEKGDIPEGYSVSREKKERFSLILESASTNQTSMYLCASSPPPLEQYFGPGTRLTVT.

CDR3 sequence (DNA): TGCAGTATGGGACTCCACTACGAGCAGTACTTC. It translates to CSMGLHYEQYF. The chain is built from TRBV20-1 and TRBJ2-7; D perhaps matches TRBD2 (6 bases). The germline CDR1 and CDR2 sequences are DFQATT and SNEGSKA (reference sequence). V was clipped by 8 bases and J by 3 bases, with 11 bases between them. The CDR3 covers 11 residues.

This clonotype was observed many times. The rearrangement uses TRBV24-1 and TRBJ2-5; D possibly uses TRBD1 or TRBD2 (5 bases each). The V end was cut by 3 bases, the J end by 5 bases, with 12 bases between. The CDR3 contains 14 residues. Germline CDR1 is KGHDR and CDR2 is SFDVKD. CDR3 sequence: CATSDPGRWETQYF. CDR3 DNA: TGTGCCACCAGTGATCCGGGACGGTGGGAGACCCAGTACTTC.